This T cell receptor (beta chain) comes out of a study of shared clonotypes between healthy human individuals. At the level of the study: Three CD4 naive, three CD4 memory, two CD8 naive and one CD8 memory plate were used per donor.

Deep was the level at which the assay was run. Clones were sequenced by immunoSEQ multiplex PCR, and TCRdb holds only the in-frame ones, with some missing. The table has hundreds of thousands of clones, about 91% seen once. The CDR3 has 15 residues. V gave up 4 bases and J gave up 3 bases, with 17 bases separating them. The germline V gene encodes CDR1 SGHRS and CDR2 YFSETQ. Cells designated naive CD8 were CD45RO-negative and were positively selected for CCR7, with terminally differentiated effector memory CD45RA+ cells excluded. The study enrolled healthy HIV-negative adults without recent acute infections or vaccinations as donors.

The specimen sequenced was naive CD8+ T cells sorted from blood. This TCR was sampled from a man aged 25-45 years in good health. V is TRBV5-1 and J is TRBJ2-7, with D maybe TRBD2 (6 bases). CDR3 in DNA: TGCGCCAGCAGCCCCCGCGGGGTGGAAGACTACGAGCAGTACTTC. Translated: CASSPRGVEDYEQYF.